This TCR beta chain emerged from a study of regulatory T cells in long-lasting Graves disease. Time point specified: newly diagnosed GD, antithyroid drugs for less than 3 months. Extracted RNA from PBMCs served as the source of the TCR library. The sample holds a few counts of this clonotype. Libraries of TCR beta came from iRepertoire HTBI primers plus Arm-PCR of CDR3 regions. TCRdb re-called the multiplex PCR reads through MiXCR, storing one row per CDR3 protein. Among 560,000 or so distinct CDR3 sequences, roughly 16% were seen once, and the ten largest hold around 12%. Between the trimmed V and J ends, which lost 4 bases and 9 bases, there was a span of 19 bases. The CDR3 consists of 15 residues. Germline CDR1 is LGHNT and CDR2 is FRNRAP. Another study also made use of these data, one on T cells in Graves' hyperthyroidism and ophthalmopathy. Turning to that study: TCR CDR3 underwent first-round RT-PCR with the HTBI primer set. The model's output predicted ophthalmopathy at a median of roughly seven months prior to onset.

The TCR originated in a man younger than 35 with Graves disease. This rearrangement joins TRBV12-5 to TRBJ2-1, with D possibly being TRBD2 (6 bases). The sample consisted of peripheral blood mononuclear cells (PBMCs), taken at new diagnosis, from a patient treated with antithyroid drugs. The CDR3 spells CASGSVDARESEQFF. CDR3 bases: TGTGCTAGTGGTTCAGTGGACGCCCGGGAGAGTGAGCAGTTCTTC.